These T cell receptor beta chains were read from a single sample in a study of T cell repertoires in cytomegalovirus infection. TCRdb reanalysed the reads using MiXCR and keeps one entry per CDR3 protein. The sample holds 80,000 to 90,000 distinct CDR3 sequences, more than 40% seen once. These receptors' targets are unknown. Sample: CD8+ T cells from cultured PBMCs, taken from culture after CMV antigen stimulation. All receptors come from a human donor in good health (CMV status not recorded). Some clones in this sample may be carry-over from other donors' samples. CDR3s include the opening cysteine and the closing phenylalanine or tryptophan.

CDR3 protein: CASSDSLTGGFGPQHF; J gene: TRBJ1-5; V gene: TRBV7-6
CDR3 protein: CATGLRQGTNQPQHF; J gene: TRBJ1-5; V gene: TRBV6-5
CDR3 protein: CASSAPGGPGNTIYF; J gene: TRBJ1-3; V gene: TRBV9
CDR3 protein: CASSETSGNEQYF; J gene: TRBJ2-7; V gene: TRBV5-6
CDR3 protein: CASSEGYTTDTQYF; J gene: TRBJ2-3; V gene: TRBV10-1
CDR3 protein: CSATPRQEGTEAFF; J gene: TRBJ1-1; V gene: TRBV20-1
CDR3 protein: CATSRGVARSYEQYF; J gene: TRBJ2-7; V gene: TRBV15
CDR3 protein: CASNLGAGEKLFF; J gene: TRBJ1-4; V gene: TRBV7-6
CDR3 protein: CASSLNGLKNEQFF; J gene: TRBJ2-1; V gene: TRBV7-2
CDR3 protein: CASTHGLAGYNEQFF; J gene: TRBJ2-1; V gene: TRBV27
CDR3 protein: CASSRSESPSSGANVLTF; J gene: TRBJ2-6; V gene: TRBV12-3/TRBV12-4
CDR3 protein: CASSPRTDSYNEQFF; J gene: TRBJ2-1; V gene: TRBV4-2
CDR3 protein: CASSVWAYSYNEQFF; J gene: TRBJ2-1; V gene: TRBV2
CDR3 protein: CASTAGNEQYF; J gene: TRBJ2-7; V gene: TRBV6-5
CDR3 protein: CASSEIQGGGYTF; J gene: TRBJ1-2; V gene: TRBV6-1
CDR3 protein: CASSARTSGDYEQYF; J gene: TRBJ2-7; V gene: TRBV7-9
CDR3 protein: CASSPIVPGQGAYEQYF; J gene: TRBJ2-7; V gene: TRBV18
CDR3 protein: CASSIGQANTEAFF; J gene: TRBJ1-1; V gene: TRBV7-9
CDR3 protein: CASSEFPAHQETQYF; J gene: TRBJ2-5; V gene: TRBV6-1
CDR3 protein: CASSSTSGYGNEQFF; J gene: TRBJ2-1; V gene: TRBV5-4
CDR3 protein: CASSPTTGTYEQYF; J gene: TRBJ2-7; V gene: TRBV7-6
CDR3 protein: CASSWRQGGGAVDTQYF; J gene: TRBJ2-3; V gene: TRBV5-4
CDR3 protein: CASSKGYLRGEQYF; J gene: TRBJ2-7; V gene: TRBV2
CDR3 protein: CASSQWTGANEQYF; J gene: TRBJ2-7; V gene: TRBV3-1
CDR3 protein: CASSPPGGFQETQYF; J gene: TRBJ2-5; V gene: TRBV4-3
CDR3 protein: CASSTDRAGNQPQHF; J gene: TRBJ1-5; V gene: TRBV6-1
CDR3 protein: CASSQEKAVAYEQYF; J gene: TRBJ2-7; V gene: TRBV4-2
CDR3 protein: CASSLFGTSGSSYNEQFF; J gene: TRBJ2-1; V gene: TRBV5-1
CDR3 protein: CASRLDTEAFF; J gene: TRBJ1-1; V gene: TRBV11-2
CDR3 protein: CASSHQGDHGTEAFF; J gene: TRBJ1-1; V gene: TRBV28
CDR3 protein: CASSIGGLRDTSNYGYTF; J gene: TRBJ1-2; V gene: TRBV19
CDR3 protein: CASTSPQPNTEAFF; J gene: TRBJ1-1; V gene: TRBV6-2/TRBV6-3
CDR3 protein: CASRTKDLSTYEQYF; J gene: TRBJ2-7; V gene: TRBV5-1
CDR3 protein: CASSLDLGVLTYEQYF; J gene: TRBJ2-7; V gene: TRBV11-2
CDR3 protein: CASRVRRQMNTEAFF; J gene: TRBJ1-1; V gene: TRBV19
CDR3 protein: CASSFPGQENMMNTEAFF; J gene: TRBJ1-1; V gene: TRBV11-2
CDR3 protein: CASSPRANEKLFF; J gene: TRBJ1-4; V gene: TRBV5-5
CDR3 protein: CASSLGAGDTQYF; J gene: TRBJ2-3; V gene: TRBV7-2
CDR3 protein: CASSYTKNTEAFF; J gene: TRBJ1-1; V gene: TRBV7-8
CDR3 protein: CASSVDRGTSNQPQHF; J gene: TRBJ1-5; V gene: TRBV6-1
CDR3 protein: CASSFSGLTDTQYF; J gene: TRBJ2-3; V gene: TRBV7-8
CDR3 protein: CASSSTGTVDKRNTEAFF; J gene: TRBJ1-1; V gene: TRBV12-3/TRBV12-4
CDR3 protein: CASGRGPYEQYF; J gene: TRBJ2-7; V gene: TRBV6-1
CDR3 protein: CASSPGRGSGNTIYF; J gene: TRBJ1-3; V gene: TRBV7-2
CDR3 protein: CASSLARRLADSTDTQYF; J gene: TRBJ2-3; V gene: TRBV7-2
CDR3 protein: CASSSSGSNEQYF; J gene: TRBJ2-7; V gene: TRBV27
CDR3 protein: CASSINRDRGRAGELFF; J gene: TRBJ2-2; V gene: TRBV7-3
CDR3 protein: CASSGRDSGASSYEQYF; J gene: TRBJ2-7; V gene: TRBV7-9
CDR3 protein: CASSLAGAKNIQYF; J gene: TRBJ2-4; V gene: TRBV11-1
CDR3 protein: CASSFSGGVGTDTQYF; J gene: TRBJ2-3; V gene: TRBV11-2
CDR3 protein: CASSLESIVSGTTGELFF; J gene: TRBJ2-2; V gene: TRBV11-3
CDR3 protein: CASSTGPNNEKLFF; J gene: TRBJ1-4; V gene: TRBV7-9
CDR3 protein: CASGAISRGELFF; J gene: TRBJ2-2; V gene: TRBV6-5
CDR3 protein: CASSVRDRGSEAFF; J gene: TRBJ1-1; V gene: TRBV19
CDR3 protein: CASAPDPAYYYEQYF; J gene: TRBJ2-7; V gene: TRBV11-2
CDR3 protein: CASSFKGGPPQGYNEQFF; J gene: TRBJ2-1; V gene: TRBV27
CDR3 protein: CASTGLGAIQYF; J gene: TRBJ2-4; V gene: TRBV2
CDR3 protein: CASSYRGDSNQPQHF; J gene: TRBJ1-5; V gene: TRBV2
CDR3 protein: CASSLRLALSSYNEQFF; J gene: TRBJ2-1; V gene: TRBV7-2